The source of this TCR beta chain is a study of OX40 agonist ivuxolimab in advanced cancers. Overall study: Dose-escalation patients suffered from hepatocellular carcinoma, melanoma, renal cell or head and neck cancer.

Trimming removed 4 bases from V and 4 bases from J, with 8 bases in between. This CDR3 spans 13 amino acids. The V gene's germline CDR1 is LGHNA and CDR2 YSLEER. Clones were sequenced by immunoSEQ multiplex PCR, and TCRdb holds only the in-frame ones, with some missing. This table holds some 87,000 clones, 94% found once. This clone was detected once. Material: CD4+ or CD8+ T cells sorted from blood, obtained in a trial of the OX40 agonist ivuxolimab. The sequence was obtained from an adult with an advanced solid tumor such as melanoma, head and neck, liver or kidney cancer. The chain combines TRBV4-3 with TRBJ1-3; D is ambiguous. This CDR3 is CASSPTHGNTIYF. CDR3 coding DNA: TGCGCCAGCAGCCCTACTCACGGAAACACCATATATTTT.